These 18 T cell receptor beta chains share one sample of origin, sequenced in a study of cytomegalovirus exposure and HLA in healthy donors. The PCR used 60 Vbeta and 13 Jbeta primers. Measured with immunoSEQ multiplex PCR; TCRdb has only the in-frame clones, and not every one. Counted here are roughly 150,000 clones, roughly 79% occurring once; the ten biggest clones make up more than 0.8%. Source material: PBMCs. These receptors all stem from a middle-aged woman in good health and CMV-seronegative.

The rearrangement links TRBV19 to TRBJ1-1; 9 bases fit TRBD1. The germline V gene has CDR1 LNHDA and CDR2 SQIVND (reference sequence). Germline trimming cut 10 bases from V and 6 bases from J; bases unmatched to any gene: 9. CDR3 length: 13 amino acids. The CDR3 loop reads CATLQGARAEAFF. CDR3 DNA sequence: TGTGCCACCTTACAGGGGGCGAGGGCTGAAGCTTTCTTT.

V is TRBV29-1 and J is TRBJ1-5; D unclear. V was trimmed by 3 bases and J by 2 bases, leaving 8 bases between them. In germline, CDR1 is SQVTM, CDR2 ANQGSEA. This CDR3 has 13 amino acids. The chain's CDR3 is CSVDSGGNQPQHF. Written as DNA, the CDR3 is TGCAGCGTTGACAGTGGAGGCAATCAGCCCCAGCATTTT.

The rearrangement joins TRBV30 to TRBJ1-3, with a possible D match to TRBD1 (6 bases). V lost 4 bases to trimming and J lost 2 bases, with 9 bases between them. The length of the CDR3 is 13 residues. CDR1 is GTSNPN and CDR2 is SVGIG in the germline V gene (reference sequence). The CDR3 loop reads CAWNTGTGNTIYF. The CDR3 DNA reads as TGTGCCTGGAACACAGGGACTGGAAACACCATATATTTT.

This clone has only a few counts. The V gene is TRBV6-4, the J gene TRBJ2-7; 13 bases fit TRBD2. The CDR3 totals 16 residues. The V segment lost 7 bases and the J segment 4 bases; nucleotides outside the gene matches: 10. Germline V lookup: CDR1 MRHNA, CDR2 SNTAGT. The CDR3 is CASILGLAGSPYEQYF. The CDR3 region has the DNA TGTGCCAGCATCCTGGGACTAGCGGGGTCCCCTTACGAGCAGTACTTC.

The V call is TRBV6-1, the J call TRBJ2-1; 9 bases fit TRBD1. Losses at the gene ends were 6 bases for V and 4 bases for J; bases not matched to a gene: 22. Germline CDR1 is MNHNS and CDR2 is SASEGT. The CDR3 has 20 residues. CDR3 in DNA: TGTGCCAGCAGCGAACATCCGGGACAGGGTTATGGATGGGGATACAATGAGCAGTTCTTC. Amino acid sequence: CASSEHPGQGYGWGYNEQFF.

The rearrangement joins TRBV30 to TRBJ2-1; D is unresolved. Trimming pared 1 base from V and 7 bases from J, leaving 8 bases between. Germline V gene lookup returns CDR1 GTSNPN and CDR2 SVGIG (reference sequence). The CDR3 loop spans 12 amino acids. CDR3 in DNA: TGTGCCTGGAGTGATAGCACGAATGAGCAGTTCTTC. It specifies CAWSDSTNEQFF.

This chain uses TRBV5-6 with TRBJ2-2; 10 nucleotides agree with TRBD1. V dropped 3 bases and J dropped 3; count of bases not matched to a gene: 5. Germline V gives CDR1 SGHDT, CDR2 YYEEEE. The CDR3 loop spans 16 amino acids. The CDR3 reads CASSSGTGAHTGELFF. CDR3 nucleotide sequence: TGTGCCAGCAGCTCCGGGACAGGGGCCCACACCGGGGAGCTGTTTTTT.

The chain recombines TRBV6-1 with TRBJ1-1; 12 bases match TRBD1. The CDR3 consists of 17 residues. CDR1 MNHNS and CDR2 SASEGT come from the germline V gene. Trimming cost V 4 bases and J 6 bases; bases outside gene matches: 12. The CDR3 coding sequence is TGTGCCAGCAGTGTAAACGTTCCGGGACAGGGGGCCCCTGAAGCTTTCTTT. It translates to CASSVNVPGQGAPEAFF.

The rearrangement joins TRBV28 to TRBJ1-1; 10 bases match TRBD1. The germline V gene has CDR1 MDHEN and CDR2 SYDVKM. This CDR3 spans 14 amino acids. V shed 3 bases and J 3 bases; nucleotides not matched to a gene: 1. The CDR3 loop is CASSLDRGYTEAFF. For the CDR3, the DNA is TGTGCCAGCAGTTTGGACAGGGGGTACACTGAAGCTTTCTTT.

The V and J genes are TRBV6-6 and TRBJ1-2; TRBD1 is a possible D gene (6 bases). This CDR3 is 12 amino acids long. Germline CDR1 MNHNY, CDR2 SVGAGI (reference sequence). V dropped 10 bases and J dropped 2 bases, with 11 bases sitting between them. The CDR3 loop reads CAIGGENYGYTF. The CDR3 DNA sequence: TGTGCCATAGGGGGGGAGAACTATGGCTACACCTTC.

This CDR3 reads CAWSDRQGWWNTEAFF. Here the CDR3 DNA reads TGTGCCTGGAGTGATAGACAGGGTTGGTGGAACACTGAAGCTTTCTTT. This rearrangement joins TRBV30 to TRBJ1-1, with TRBD1 identical over 7 bases. The V gene's germline CDR1 is GTSNPN and CDR2 SVGIG (reference sequence). This CDR3 spans 16 amino acids. V lost 1 base and J lost 1; bases outside the gene matches: 9. Full variable domain (missing parts from reference TRBV30 and TRBJ1-1): SQTIHQWPATLVQPVGSPLSLECTVEGTSNPNLYWYRQAAGRGLQLLFYSVGIGQISSEVPQNLSASRPQDRQFILSSKKLLLSDSGFYLCAWSDRQGWWNTEAFFGQGTRLTVV.

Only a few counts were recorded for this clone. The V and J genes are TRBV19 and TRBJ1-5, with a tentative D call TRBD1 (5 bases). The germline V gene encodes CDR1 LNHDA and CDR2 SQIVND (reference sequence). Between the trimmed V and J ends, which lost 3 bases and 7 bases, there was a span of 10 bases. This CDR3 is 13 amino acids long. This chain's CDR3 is CASSIRDGQPQHF. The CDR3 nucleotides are TGTGCCAGTAGTATCAGGGATGGACAGCCCCAGCATTTT.

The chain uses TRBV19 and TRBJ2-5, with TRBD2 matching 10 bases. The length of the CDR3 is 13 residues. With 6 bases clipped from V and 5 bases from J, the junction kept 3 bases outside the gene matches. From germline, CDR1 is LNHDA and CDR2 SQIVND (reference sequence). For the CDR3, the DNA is TGTGCCAGTAGCCGAGCGGGAGGGGAGACCCAGTACTTC. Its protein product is CASSRAGGETQYF.

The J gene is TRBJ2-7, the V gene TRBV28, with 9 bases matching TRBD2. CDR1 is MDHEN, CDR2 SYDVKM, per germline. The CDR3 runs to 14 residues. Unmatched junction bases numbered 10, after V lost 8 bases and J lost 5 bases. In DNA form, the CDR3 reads TGTGCCAGCGGAGGGACTAGCCTAGCCCACGAGCAGTACTTC. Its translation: CASGGTSLAHEQYF.

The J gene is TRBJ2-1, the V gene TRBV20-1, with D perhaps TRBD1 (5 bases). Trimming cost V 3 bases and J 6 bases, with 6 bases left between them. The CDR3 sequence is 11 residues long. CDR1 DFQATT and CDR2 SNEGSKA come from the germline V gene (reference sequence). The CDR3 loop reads CSARGLNEQFF. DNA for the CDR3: TGCAGTGCTAGGGGGCTCAATGAGCAGTTCTTC.

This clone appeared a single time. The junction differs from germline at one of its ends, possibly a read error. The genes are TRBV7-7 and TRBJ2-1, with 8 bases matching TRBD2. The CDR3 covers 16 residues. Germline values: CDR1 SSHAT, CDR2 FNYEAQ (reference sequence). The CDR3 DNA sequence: TGTGCTAGCAGCAACGGGGGAGCGGGAGAGCCGGGTGAGCAGTTCTTC. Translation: CASSNGGAGEPGEQFF. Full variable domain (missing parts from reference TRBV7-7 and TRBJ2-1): GAGVSQSPRYKVTKRGQDVTLRCDPISSHATLYWYQQALGQGPEFLTYFNYEAQPDKSGLPSDRFSAERPEGSISTLTIQRTEQRDSAMYRCASSNGGAGEPGEQFFGPGTRLTVL.

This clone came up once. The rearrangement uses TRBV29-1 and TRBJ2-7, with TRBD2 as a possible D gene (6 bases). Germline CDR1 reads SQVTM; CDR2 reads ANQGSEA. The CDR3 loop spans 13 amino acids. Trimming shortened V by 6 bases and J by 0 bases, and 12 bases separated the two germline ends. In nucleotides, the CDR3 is TGCAGCGTGGGGGACGGGAGCTCCTACGAGCAGTACTTC. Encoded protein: CSVGDGSSYEQYF.

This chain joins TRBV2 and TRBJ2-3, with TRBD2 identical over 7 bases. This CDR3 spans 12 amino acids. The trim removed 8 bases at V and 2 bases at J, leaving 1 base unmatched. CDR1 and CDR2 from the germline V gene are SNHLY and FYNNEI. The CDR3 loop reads CASGTNTDTQYF. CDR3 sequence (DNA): TGTGCCAGCGGGACTAACACAGATACGCAGTATTTT.